Listed here is a single T cell receptor beta chain. Germline loops: CDR1 SGDLS, CDR2 YYNGEE. The J segment lost 0 bases and the V segment lost 0 bases, leaving 12 bases of the junction unmatched. The CDR3 totals 18 residues. These data originate in a study of blood T cell repertoires in COVID-19. Background on the study: Italy, Spain and the United States were the sources of the convalescent and acute COVID-19 samples. T cells, B-cell-depleted T cells, or PBMCs provided the cDNA or gDNA that served as material.

Original handling: Scientists estimated how many nucleated cells there were by amplifying reference gene primers. Measured with immunoSEQ multiplex PCR; TCRdb has only the in-frame clones, and not every one. That table gives V, J and clone size, and the DNA gave D and trimming. The table includes around 260,000 clones, around 89% detected once. The sequencing input was peripheral blood. This receptor was identified in a man aged 55 to 69 who had recovered from COVID-19. V usage is TRBV9 and J usage is TRBJ2-7, with 7 bases that match TRBD1. Here the CDR3 reads CASSVEGAGTWNSYEQYF. The CDR3 nucleotides are TGTGCCAGCAGCGTAGAGGGGGCCGGGACATGGAACTCCTACGAGCAGTACTTC.